This T cell receptor beta chain stems from a study of cytomegalovirus exposure and HLA in healthy donors (TCRdb year 2017). The study in broad terms: In an earlier analysis of 550 to 750 of the donors, approximately 300 Gb of sequence data and 95 million to 130 million unique TCR beta sequences from about 180 million T cells were reported. The later analysis used no new phenotypic data to find candidate immune exposures, relying instead on TCR beta sequences and their occurrence across donors. A later analysis re-examined previously published TCR beta repertoires from over 500 donors and added high-resolution HLA genotyping to investigate patterns of TCR occurrence. Donor age, sex, ethnicity and CMV serostatus were compiled alongside the repertoire data. Typing coverage differed by locus: A, B, C, DRB1 and DQB1 were typed in roughly 629-630 donors, DQA1 in 500 to 550, DPA1 in 606, and DPB1 in around 490. About 5 DR-DQ haplotypes were handled as single units for association and clustering, since linkage in the cohort was strong. Besides the first cohort of hundreds of subjects, a separate validation cohort made up of roughly 120 different subjects was used. Every discovery cohort repertoire had been produced on one sequencing platform. Genome-wide SNP genotypes for about 65% of the roughly 670 donors were used in a later genetic analysis, which treated that subset as a discovery cohort. About 300 gigabases of sequencing data and 75 million to 85 million unique TCR sequences made up an early release that covered fewer than 650 HLA-typed donors. Among 350 to 400 genotyped donors of the cohort, an average of approximately 230,000 unique TCR beta nucleotide sequences were sequenced per donor, around 20% of them non-productive. To predict cytomegalovirus infection status, the study brought together high-throughput TCR immunosequencing, statistical association of individual TCRs with disease status, and machine learning. Of the approximately 400 genotyped donors, 75% to 85% were placed in the genetic ancestry cluster associated with self-reported Caucasian donors. Using immunosequencing, the study profiled T cell repertoires from about 620 subjects and related those repertoires to cytomegalovirus serostatus. To decide whether each TCR beta V gene segment behaved as functional or pseudogenic, an earlier analysis of 587 of the donors relied on high-throughput TCR beta sequencing. Class I and class II HLA loci were covered by the typing at four-digit resolution. The study aimed to test whether cataloging public T cell receptors could reveal signatures of past pathogen exposure. What the work shows at the level of the full study, not this receptor alone: Some 16 rarely observed V segments, including chromosome 9 orphons, were excluded from the earlier analysis of about 500 of the donors because counts were too low. Specific HLA alleles were associated with about 17,000 TCR beta sequences at a false discovery rate of 0.05 in a later analysis. Most TCR sequences were seen in very few donors, while some public TCRs were found in many individuals. Assigning TCR associations to individual alleles was difficult when HLA alleles, especially DR and DQ, strongly co-occurred. In a later analysis, several top co-occurrence clusters were reported to appear linked to parvovirus B19, influenza, CMV and Epstein-Barr virus. Correlated functional status among segregating V segments might be attributable to linkage disequilibrium, but an unknown experimental factor could not be ruled out. HLA typing was unavailable for some donors at each locus, so association tests used only the typed subset. Sequencing depth was assumed to be roughly uniform across donors in the presence/absence analyses, though that assumption may not hold. The authors suggested that the approach could potentially be extended to other disease states and immunological phenotypes. A later genetic analysis reported fewer N-insertions in productive TCRs among donors in an Asian-associated ancestry cluster than the roughly 650-donor mean. A later analysis found that most CMV-associated TCR beta chains appeared HLA-restricted, with HLA associations seemingly driven largely by CMV exposure. Compared with equally common non-associated chains, HLA-associated TCR beta chains in a later analysis were more clonally expanded and had lower generation probabilities. In the study, around 150 TCR beta chains were listed as associated with cytomegalovirus. In this cohort, only TCR beta chains were sequenced, and detectable features were limited by the absence of alpha or paired-chain data. In vitro tests confirmed that three of the cytomegalovirus-associated TCR beta chains recognize cytomegalovirus antigens. V-gene and J-gene trimming of TCR beta chains was associated with a missense DCLRE1C variant in a later genetic analysis, and the association was replicated in an independent cohort. A cluster of highly shared sequence variants was judged likely to be a technical artifact of the sequencing pipeline. A further reported finding was that TCR beta sequences accurately predicted the HLA-A and HLA-B alleles for most subjects in the first cohort. Immune exposure information for the cohort was limited to CMV serostatus. A later analysis found that TCR association rates varied across HLA loci, with DRB1 alleles showing the most associated TCRs and HLA-C alleles the fewest. The classifier was reported to diagnose cytomegalovirus status with high specificity and sensitivity in both the original and validation cohorts. The 87-base-pair reads could not distinguish some IMGT-functional V segments, including TRBV6-2 and TRBV6-3, so those segments were excluded. Broadly in line with IMGT annotations, most TCR beta V segments showed up in productive rearrangements about 87% or about 30% of the time in an earlier analysis of 587 of the donors.

V lost 2 bases and J lost 8 bases; the stretch between them is 10 bases long. The CDR3 holds 13 amino acids from the cysteine to the phenylalanine. CDR3 DNA is the only sequence kept; it has 39 bases, read in frame from the first base. The germline V gene supplies CDR1 MDHEN and CDR2 SYDVKM. The cohort was made up of under 800 healthy bone marrow donors. At the time of sampling, all cohort members were nominally healthy, though unrecorded immune exposures were likely present. The donor tested CMV seropositive, placing the donor among the 250 to 350 seropositive members of the cohort. A peripheral blood sample was collected from each donor, and TCR beta sequencing was performed on peripheral blood mononuclear cells. Genomic DNA was extracted from the blood cell samples with the Qiagen DNeasy Blood Extraction Kit. To note about this clone: Its recognized antigen is unknown. Per-nucleotide qualities are absent, and no much larger clonotype sits a single base away.

Receptor libraries were prepared by the immunoSEQ multiplex PCR assay. For the multiplex PCR, a mixture combining 60 forward primers for TCR Vbeta segments and 13 reverse primers for TCR Jbeta segments was used. The CDR3 region of rearranged TCR beta genes was amplified from genomic DNA by a multiplex PCR assay. The amplified TCR beta libraries were sequenced on the Illumina HiSeq System as 87-base-pair reads. Processing in the source paper ran as follows. A later analysis tallied roughly 78 million unique TCR beta chains across the 660 or so repertoires, and about 12 million of those chains were shared by two or more donors. A nearest-neighbor algorithm error-corrected the raw reads and collapsed the reads into unique sequences, merging closely related sequences to remove PCR and sequencing errors. CDR3 sequences were aligned to IMGT reference sequences to assign V, D and J gene segments. Each retained sequence needed at least a six-nucleotide match to both a V gene segment and a J gene segment. A rearrangement was called productive if the CDR3 had no stop codons and remained in frame with V and J, and every other rearrangement was called non-productive. CDR3 was defined according to IMGT convention as the region running from the second conserved V-encoded cysteine to the conserved J-encoded phenylalanine. Sequences without an unambiguous match to a single V gene segment were excluded from the earlier analysis of several hundred of the donors. In an earlier analysis of 450 to 700 of the donors, V segments were called functional above 56.7% productive rearrangements and were called segregating when the between-donor standard deviation exceeded 5%. To diagnose cytomegalovirus status from the catalog of TCR beta chain sequences, a statistical classification framework was built. A later analysis assigned V and J genes by comparing TCR nucleotide sequences with IMGT/GENE-DB human TR gene sequences. Using the TCRdist pipeline, a later analysis assigned CDR3 sequences along with most-parsimonious VDJ recombination scenarios. In a later analysis, every TCR beta chain was defined by the combination of its CDR3 amino acid sequence and its V-gene family, and reads without a unique V-gene family were dropped. As a way to deal with suspected cross-contamination and a sequencing artifact, a later analysis dropped 500 to 700 nucleotide sequences that were highly shared and had low generation probability. A later analysis calculated a clonal expansion index for each public chain from normalized within-repertoire ranks of inferred template counts. In a later analysis, generation probabilities were computed using a VDJ recombination model fitted to out-of-frame rearrangements, and the results were checked against IGoR. Hypergeometric tests were used in a later analysis to score TCR-TCR, TCR-HLA and TCR-CMV co-occurrence, with a repertoire-size bias correction applied to the TCR pairs. In a later analysis, false discovery rates were estimated by permuting HLA or CMV assignments 20 times. A later analysis grouped co-occurring TCRs with DBSCAN, adding TCRdist sequence similarity when clustering within HLA-allele-positive subsets. For co-occurrence clustering, repertoires with fewer than 30,000 or more than 120,000 public chains were excluded, along with five repertoires with anomalous nucleotide sharing. The immuneACCESS repertoire file appears here via TCRdb, limited to in-frame rearrangements. These files lack a portion of the clones; in checked studies, under half of the deficit traces to unresolved V genes, and the cause of the others is not known. V and J calls and clone size are copied from that table; D and trimming were computed from the DNA. This sample comprises 110,000 or so clones, more than 70% of them detected only once. The leading ten clones occupy 15% to 20% of the sample.

This chain is built from TRBV28 and TRBJ2-1, with an unclear D gene assignment. This receptor was taken from a man in his fifties or sixties in good health and CMV-seropositive. The sequenced material came from PBMCs. The bases read TGTGCCAGCAGTTTAGAGGTTTATTATGAGCAGTTCTTC. This encodes CASSLEVYYEQFF. Supplemented by the reference TRBV28 and TRBJ2-1 proteins around the CDR3, the complete variable domain is DVKVTQSSRYLVKRTGEKVFLECVQDMDHENMFWYRQDPGLGLRLIYFSYDVKMKEKGDIPEGYSVSREKKERFSLILESASTNQTSMYLCASSLEVYYEQFFGPGTRLTVL.